The 5 T cell receptor beta chains below come from one sample, sequenced in a study of cytomegalovirus exposure and HLA in healthy donors (TCRdb year 2017). The library came from the immunoSEQ multiplex PCR assay. For the multiplex PCR, a mixture combining 60 forward primers for TCR Vbeta segments and 13 reverse primers for TCR Jbeta segments was used. TCRdb limited this immuneACCESS table to in-frame rearrangements with V and J called. A share of clones is missing; checked studies link under half to unresolved V genes, and the rest is unexplained. Recorded for this sample are 150,000 to 200,000 clones; approximately 84% of them occurred a single time. The ten largest clones capture approximately 6% of the sample. Sequenced input: PBMCs. Receptor source: a woman in her 30s in good health and CMV-seropositive.

The chain is built from TRBV5-4 and TRBJ2-5; 9 bases agree with TRBD1. In germline, CDR1 is SGHNT, CDR2 YYREEE (reference sequence). CDR3 length: 16 residues. The V and J ends lost 5 bases and 5 bases, in that order; junction bases with no gene match: 13. CDR3 nucleotides: TGTGCCAGCAGGAAGGACCTGGTCGGACAGGGGGAGACCCAGTACTTC. Amino acids: CASRKDLVGQGETQYF.

This chain links TRBV18 with TRBJ1-1; 7 bases map to TRBD1. The CDR3 covers 15 residues. V dropped 3 bases and J dropped 4; count of bases not matched to a gene: 8. Germline V CDR1 and CDR2: KGHSH, LQKENI. CDR3 residues: CASSPKSGGGTEAFF. The CDR3 bases are TGTGCCAGCTCACCTAAATCAGGGGGTGGCACTGAAGCTTTCTTT.

This chain uses TRBV6-1 with TRBJ1-5; D is unclear. In germline, CDR1 is MNHNS, CDR2 SASEGT. Trimming stripped 1 base from V and 9 bases from J, with 4 bases between. The CDR3 length is 11 residues. The CDR3 DNA is TGTGCCAGCAGTGAAGTGAGGCCCCAGCATTTT. It is translated as CASSEVRPQHF.

The gene calls are TRBV9 and TRBJ2-1, with D maybe TRBD1 (7 bases). CDR1 SGDLS and CDR2 YYNGEE come from the germline V gene. The CDR3 is 15 amino acids. The V end lost 2 bases, the J end lost 7 bases, and 16 bases lay between the germline ends. DNA of the CDR3: TGTGCCAGCAGCGTCAGGGGGGTTGGGAGGAATGAGCAGTTCTTC. Its translation: CASSVRGVGRNEQFF.

The rearrangement links TRBV27 to TRBJ2-3; 15 bases agree with TRBD2. CDR1 is MNHEY, CDR2 SMNVEV, per germline (reference sequence). There are 20 residues in the CDR3. V dropped 7 bases and J dropped 2; count of bases not matched to a gene: 16. In DNA form, the CDR3 reads TGTGCCAGCACATACAGGCGGACTAGCGGGAGGGCCGGGTACACAGATACGCAGTATTTT. Translating gives CASTYRRTSGRAGYTDTQYF.